This entry concerns a single T cell receptor beta chain. Its antigen is not identified. These data come from a study of cytomegalovirus exposure and HLA in healthy donors. Overall study findings and caveats: Reportedly, HLA-A and HLA-B alleles of most subjects were accurately predicted from TCR beta. Confirmation in vitro established that three CMV-associated chains were specific for CMV antigens. When a later analysis was performed, an Asian-associated ancestry cluster reportedly had fewer N-insertions than the roughly 630-donor mean.

Primers for the PCR totalled 60 Vbeta and 13 Jbeta. The protocol was immunoSEQ multiplex PCR, while the TCRdb copy is restricted to in-frame clones and leaves out a portion. The repertoire holds around 200,000 clones, approximately 78% seen once, with about 0.8% in the top ten. The CDR3 totals 14 residues. J was trimmed by 0 bases and V by 5 bases; bases with no gene match: 1. Germline CDR1 and CDR2: MNHNY and SVGAGI (reference sequence). This receptor was obtained from a young woman in good health and CMV-seronegative. The sample consisted of PBMCs. This rearrangement joins TRBV6-6 to TRBJ2-7, with 10 bases matching TRBD2. The CDR3 coding sequence is TGTGCCAGCAGTGAGCGGGAGGGCTCCTACGAGCAGTACTTC. As protein: CASSEREGSYEQYF.